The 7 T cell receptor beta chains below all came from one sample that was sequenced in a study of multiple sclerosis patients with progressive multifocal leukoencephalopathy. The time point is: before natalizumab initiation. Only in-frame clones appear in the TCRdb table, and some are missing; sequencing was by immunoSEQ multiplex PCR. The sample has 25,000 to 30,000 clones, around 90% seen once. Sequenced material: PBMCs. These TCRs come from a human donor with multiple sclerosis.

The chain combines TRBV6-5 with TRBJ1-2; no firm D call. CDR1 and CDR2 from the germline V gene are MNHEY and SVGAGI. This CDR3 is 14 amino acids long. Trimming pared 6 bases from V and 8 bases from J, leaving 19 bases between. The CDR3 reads CASSFISIRRGYTF. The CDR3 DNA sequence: TGTGCCAGCAGCTTTATCTCAATCCGGCGGGGCTACACCTTC.

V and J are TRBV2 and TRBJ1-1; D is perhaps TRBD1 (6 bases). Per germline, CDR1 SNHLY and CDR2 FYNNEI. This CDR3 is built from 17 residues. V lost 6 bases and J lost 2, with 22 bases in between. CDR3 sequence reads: CASSPRGRAGVNTEAFF. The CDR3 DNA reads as TGTGCCAGCAGCCCAAGGGGCCGGGCAGGGGTTAACACTGAAGCTTTCTTT.

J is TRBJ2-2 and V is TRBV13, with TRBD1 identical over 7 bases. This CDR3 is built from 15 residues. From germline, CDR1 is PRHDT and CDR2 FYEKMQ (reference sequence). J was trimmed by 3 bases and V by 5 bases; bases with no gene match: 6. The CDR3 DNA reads TGTGCCAGCAGCCTCAGACAGGGACACACCGGGGAGCTGTTTTTT. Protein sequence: CASSLRQGHTGELFF.

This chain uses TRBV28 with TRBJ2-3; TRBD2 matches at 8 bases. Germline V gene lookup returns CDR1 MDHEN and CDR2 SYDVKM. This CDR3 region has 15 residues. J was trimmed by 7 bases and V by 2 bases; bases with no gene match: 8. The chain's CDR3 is CASSLLAGGVYTQYF. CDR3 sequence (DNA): TGTGCCAGCAGTTTACTGGCGGGGGGTGTGTATACGCAGTATTTT.

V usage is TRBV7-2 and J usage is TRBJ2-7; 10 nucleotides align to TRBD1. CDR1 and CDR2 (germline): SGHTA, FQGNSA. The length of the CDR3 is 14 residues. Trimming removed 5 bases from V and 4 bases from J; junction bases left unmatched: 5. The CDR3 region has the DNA TGTGCCAGCAGCCCGGGGACAGGGGCGTACGAGCAGTACTTC. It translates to CASSPGTGAYEQYF.

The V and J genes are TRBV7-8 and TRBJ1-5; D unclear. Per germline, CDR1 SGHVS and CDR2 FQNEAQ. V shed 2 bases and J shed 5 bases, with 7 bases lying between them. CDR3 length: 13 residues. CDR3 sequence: CASSLRLDQPQHF. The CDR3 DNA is TGTGCCAGCAGCTTACGCCTGGATCAGCCCCAGCATTTT. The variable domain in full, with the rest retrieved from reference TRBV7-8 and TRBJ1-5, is GAGVSQSPRYKVAKRGQDVALRCDPISGHVSLFWYQQALGQGPEFLTYFQNEAQLDKSGLPSDRFFAERPEGSVSTLKIQRTQQEDSAVYLCASSLRLDQPQHFGDGTRLSIL.

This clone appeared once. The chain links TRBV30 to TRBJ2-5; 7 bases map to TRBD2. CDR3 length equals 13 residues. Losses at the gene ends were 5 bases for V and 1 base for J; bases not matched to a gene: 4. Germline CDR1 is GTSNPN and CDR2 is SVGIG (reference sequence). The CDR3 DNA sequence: TGTGCCTGGCGAAAGCGGGGCCAAGAGACCCAGTACTTC. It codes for CAWRKRGQETQYF.